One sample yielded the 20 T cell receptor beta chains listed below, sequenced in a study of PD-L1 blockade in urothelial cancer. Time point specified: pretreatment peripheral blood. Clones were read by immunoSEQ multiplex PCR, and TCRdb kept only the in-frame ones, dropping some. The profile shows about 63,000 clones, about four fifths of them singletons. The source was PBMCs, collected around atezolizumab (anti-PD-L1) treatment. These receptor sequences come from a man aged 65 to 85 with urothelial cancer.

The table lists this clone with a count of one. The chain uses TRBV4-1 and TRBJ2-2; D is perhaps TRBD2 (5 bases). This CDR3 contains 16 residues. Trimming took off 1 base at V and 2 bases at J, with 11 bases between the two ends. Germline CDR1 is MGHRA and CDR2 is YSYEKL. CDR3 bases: TGCGCCAGCAGCCAAGGAGTAGCGAAAAACACCGGGGAGCTGTTTTTT. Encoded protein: CASSQGVAKNTGELFF.

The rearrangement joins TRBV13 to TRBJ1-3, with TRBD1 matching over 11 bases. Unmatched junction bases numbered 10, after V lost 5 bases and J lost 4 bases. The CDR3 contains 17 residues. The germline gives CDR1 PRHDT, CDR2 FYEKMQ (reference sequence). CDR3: CASSRLSGQGGGNTIYF. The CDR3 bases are TGTGCCAGCAGCCGCTTATCGGGACAGGGGGGGGGAAACACCATATATTTT.

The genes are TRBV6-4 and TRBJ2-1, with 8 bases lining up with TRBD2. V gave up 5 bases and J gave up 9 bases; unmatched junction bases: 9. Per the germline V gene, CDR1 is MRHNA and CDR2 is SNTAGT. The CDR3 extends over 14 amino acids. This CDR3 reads CASSQAGADGEQFF. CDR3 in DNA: TGTGCCAGCAGTCAAGCGGGAGCCGATGGTGAGCAGTTCTTC.

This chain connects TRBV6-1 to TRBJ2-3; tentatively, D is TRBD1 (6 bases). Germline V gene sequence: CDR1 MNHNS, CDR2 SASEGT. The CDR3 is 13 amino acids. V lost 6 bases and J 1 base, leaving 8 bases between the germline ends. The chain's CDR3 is CASRYRGTDTQYF. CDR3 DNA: TGTGCCAGCAGATACAGGGGCACAGATACGCAGTATTTT.

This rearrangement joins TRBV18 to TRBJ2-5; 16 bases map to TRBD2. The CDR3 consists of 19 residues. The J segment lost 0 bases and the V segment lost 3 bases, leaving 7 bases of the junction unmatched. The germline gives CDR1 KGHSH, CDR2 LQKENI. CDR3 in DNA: TGTGCCAGCTCACCGTCCCTGGGACTAGCGGGAGGGTACCAAGAGACCCAGTACTTC. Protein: CASSPSLGLAGGYQETQYF.

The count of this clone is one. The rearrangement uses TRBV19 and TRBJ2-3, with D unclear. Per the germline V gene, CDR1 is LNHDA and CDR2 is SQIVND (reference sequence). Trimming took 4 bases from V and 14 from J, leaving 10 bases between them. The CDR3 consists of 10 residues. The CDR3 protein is CASSTAEWYF. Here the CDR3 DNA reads TGTGCCAGTAGTACGGCGGAGTGGTATTTT.

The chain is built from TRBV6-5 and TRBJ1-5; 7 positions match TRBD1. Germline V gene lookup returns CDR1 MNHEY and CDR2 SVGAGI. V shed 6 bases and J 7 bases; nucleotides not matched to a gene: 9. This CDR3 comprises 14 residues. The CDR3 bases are TGTGCCAGCAGCCCAACGACAGGGCGGCAGCCCCAGCATTTT. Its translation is CASSPTTGRQPQHF.

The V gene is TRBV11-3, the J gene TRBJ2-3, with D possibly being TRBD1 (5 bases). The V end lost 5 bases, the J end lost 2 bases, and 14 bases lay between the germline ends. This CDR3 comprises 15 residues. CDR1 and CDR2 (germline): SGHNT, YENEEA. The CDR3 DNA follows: TGTGCCAGCAGCGCTGAGCAGGGCCACACAGATACGCAGTATTTT. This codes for CASSAEQGHTDTQYF.

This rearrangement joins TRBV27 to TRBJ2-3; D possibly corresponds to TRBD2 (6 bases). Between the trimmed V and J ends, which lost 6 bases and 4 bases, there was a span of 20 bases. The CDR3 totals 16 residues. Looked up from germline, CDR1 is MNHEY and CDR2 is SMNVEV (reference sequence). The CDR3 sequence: CASSPSAGPLPDTQYF. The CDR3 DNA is TGTGCCAGCAGCCCCTCGGCGGGGCCCCTGCCAGATACGCAGTATTTT.

The CDR3 sequence: CASSYGPGANEKLFF. CDR3 DNA sequence: TGTGCCAGCAGTTACGGTCCAGGGGCAAATGAAAAACTGTTTTTT. This chain joins TRBV6-5 and TRBJ1-4; the D gene is possibly TRBD1 (6 bases). V lost 2 bases, J lost 5 bases, and 12 bases lay in between. Germline V gene lookup returns CDR1 MNHEY and CDR2 SVGAGI. This CDR3 contains 15 residues.

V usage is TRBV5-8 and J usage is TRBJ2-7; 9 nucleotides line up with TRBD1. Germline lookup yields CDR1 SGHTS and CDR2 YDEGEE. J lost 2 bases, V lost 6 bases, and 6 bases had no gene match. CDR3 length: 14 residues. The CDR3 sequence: CASTRGQGTYEQYF. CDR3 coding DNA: TGTGCCAGCACCCGGGGACAGGGCACCTACGAGCAGTACTTC.

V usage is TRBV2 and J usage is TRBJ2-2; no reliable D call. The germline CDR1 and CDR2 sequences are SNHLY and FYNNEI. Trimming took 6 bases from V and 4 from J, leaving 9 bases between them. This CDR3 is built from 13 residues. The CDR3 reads CASSPRITGELFF. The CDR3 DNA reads TGTGCCAGCAGCCCGCGAATCACCGGGGAGCTGTTTTTT.

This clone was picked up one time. DNA for the CDR3: TGTGCCAGCAGTTGGCGGGGACAGGGAAGCTACGAGCAGTACTTC. Protein sequence: CASSWRGQGSYEQYF. The V call is TRBV6-5, the J call TRBJ2-7; 9 nucleotides match TRBD1. Germline CDR1 reads MNHEY; CDR2 reads SVGAGI. CDR3 length: 15 residues. J lost 3 bases, V lost 4 bases, and 7 bases had no gene match.

CDR3 amino acids: CASSLAGEGDTQYF. The CDR3 DNA follows: TGTGCCAGCAGCCTAGCGGGGGAGGGAGATACGCAGTATTTT. V is TRBV7-3 and J is TRBJ2-3, with 10 bases that match TRBD2. The germline V gene has CDR1 SGHTA and CDR2 FQGTGA. After removal of 5 bases from V and 5 bases from J, the junction contained 4 bases not matched to a gene. The CDR3 loop spans 14 amino acids.

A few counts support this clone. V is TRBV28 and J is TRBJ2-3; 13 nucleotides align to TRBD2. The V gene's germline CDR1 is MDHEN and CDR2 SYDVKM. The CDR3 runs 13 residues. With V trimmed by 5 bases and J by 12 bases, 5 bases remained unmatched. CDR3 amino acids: CASSLGTSGIQYF. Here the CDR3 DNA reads TGTGCCAGCAGTCTGGGGACTAGCGGGATTCAGTATTTT.

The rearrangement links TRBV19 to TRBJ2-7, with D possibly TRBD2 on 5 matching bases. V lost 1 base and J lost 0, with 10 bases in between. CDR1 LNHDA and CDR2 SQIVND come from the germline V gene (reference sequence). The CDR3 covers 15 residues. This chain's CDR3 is CASSIGGSSSYEQYF. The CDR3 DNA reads TGTGCCAGTAGTATAGGCGGGTCCTCCTCCTACGAGCAGTACTTC.

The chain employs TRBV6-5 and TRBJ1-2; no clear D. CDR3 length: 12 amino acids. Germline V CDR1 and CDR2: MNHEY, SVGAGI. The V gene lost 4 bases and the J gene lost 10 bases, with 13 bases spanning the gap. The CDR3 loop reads CASSSGREDYTF. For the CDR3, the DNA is TGTGCCAGCAGTTCAGGCCGAGAAGACTACACCTTC.

In DNA, the CDR3 is TGTGCCAGCAGCTTGGAGTCAGGGAATTCACCCCTCCACTTT. Its translation: CASSLESGNSPLHF. The chain links TRBV5-4 to TRBJ1-6; D is possibly TRBD1 (5 bases). Trimming cost V 0 bases and J 7 bases, with 8 bases left between them. Germline CDR1 reads SGHNT; CDR2 reads YYREEE (reference sequence). The CDR3 totals 14 residues.

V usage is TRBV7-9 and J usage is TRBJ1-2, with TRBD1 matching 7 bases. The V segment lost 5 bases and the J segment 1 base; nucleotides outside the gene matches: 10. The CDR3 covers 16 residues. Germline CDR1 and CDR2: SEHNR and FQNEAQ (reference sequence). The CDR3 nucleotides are TGTGCCAGCAGCCTCTTCGGACAGGTTCTTAACTATGGCTACACCTTC. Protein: CASSLFGQVLNYGYTF.

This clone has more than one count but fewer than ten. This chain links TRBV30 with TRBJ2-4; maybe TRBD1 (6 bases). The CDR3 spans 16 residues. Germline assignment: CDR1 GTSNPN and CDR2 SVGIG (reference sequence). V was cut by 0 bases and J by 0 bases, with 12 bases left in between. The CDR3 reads CAWSVFGTLAKNIQYF. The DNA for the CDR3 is TGTGCCTGGAGTGTGTTCGGGACACTAGCCAAAAACATTCAGTACTTC.